Detailed here is one T cell receptor beta chain. The target antigen is unknown. Profiled with immunoSEQ multiplex PCR; TCRdb holds only in-frame clones, not every one. The sample carries tens of thousands of clones, approximately 80% recorded once. Time point noted: baseline, week 1 (first vaccination visit). Noted treatment: pre-vaccination baseline after standard-of-care therapy. These data are taken from a study of a mutant IDH1 vaccine in newly diagnosed glioma. Overall study context: Treatment recipients were roughly 62% male and roughly 38% female, and their mean age was approximately 42 years. Pretreatment consisted of radiotherapy, temozolomide, or both, with most receiving both.

The germline V gene has CDR1 WNHNN and CDR2 SYGVQD (reference sequence). V was clipped by 7 bases and J by 11 bases, with 30 bases between them. This CDR3 has 17 residues. General study results and limits: Pseudoprogression seemingly bore no relation to changes in top peripheral T cell clonotypes. The occurrence of vaccine-induced immune responses was seen in 80% to 95% of patients.

The sequences come from PBMCs, collected from a glioma patient treated with radiotherapy, temozolomide or both. This sequence originates from a middle-aged woman with glioma. This chain connects TRBV10-1 to TRBJ1-3; D might be TRBD1 (6 bases). CDR3 loop: CASTEHRAPLKKYPIYF. The CDR3 DNA is TGCGCCAGCACCGAACACAGGGCCCCTTTAAAAAAGTATCCCATATATTTT.